The TCR beta chain described here comes from a study of blood T cell repertoires in COVID-19. The CDR3 runs to 13 residues. Germline loops: CDR1 MNHEY, CDR2 SVGAGI. V was shortened by 6 bases and J by 7 bases, with 15 bases between the two germline ends. Original analysis: Scientists estimated how many nucleated cells there were by amplifying reference gene primers. Profiling relied on immunoSEQ multiplex PCR, and the TCRdb table lists in-frame clones only, not all of them. D and trimming were read from the DNA, whereas the V and J calls and clone size are those reported in that table. The table lists 130,000 or so clones, more than 75% of them singletons.

The TCR comes from a woman aged 70-85 years with COVID-19, enrolled during active disease. The material sequenced was peripheral blood. The chain couples TRBV6-5 to TRBJ1-2; perhaps TRBD1 as D (6 bases). The CDR3 reads CASRLTGPSGYTF. CDR3 nucleotides: TGTGCCAGCAGGCTAACAGGGCCCAGTGGCTACACCTTC.